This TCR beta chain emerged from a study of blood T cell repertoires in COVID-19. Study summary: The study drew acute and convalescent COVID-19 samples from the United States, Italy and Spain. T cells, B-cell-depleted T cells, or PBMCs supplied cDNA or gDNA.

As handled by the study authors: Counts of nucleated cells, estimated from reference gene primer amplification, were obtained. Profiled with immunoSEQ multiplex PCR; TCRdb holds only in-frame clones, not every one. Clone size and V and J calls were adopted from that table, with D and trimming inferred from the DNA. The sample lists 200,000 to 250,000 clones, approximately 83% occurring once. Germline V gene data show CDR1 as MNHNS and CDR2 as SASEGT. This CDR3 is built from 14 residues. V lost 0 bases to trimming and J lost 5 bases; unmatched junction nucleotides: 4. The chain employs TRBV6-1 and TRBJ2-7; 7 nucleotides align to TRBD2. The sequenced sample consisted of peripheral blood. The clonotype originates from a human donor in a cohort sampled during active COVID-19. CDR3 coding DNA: TGTGCCAGCAGTGAAGCAGCGGGATCCAACGAGCAGTACTTC. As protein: CASSEAAGSNEQYF.